The T cell receptor (beta chain) under discussion was sequenced for a study of human T cells and chemical hapten exposure (dated by TCRdb to about 2021). About the study as a whole: The libraries were sequenced as a pool, and the TCR yield per sample differed mostly because of small variations in library volumes within the pool. Peripheral blood TCR repertoire changes were tracked in vivo in alopecia patients during primary and secondary sensitization to the hapten diphenylcyclopropenone (DPC). From each blood RNA sample, both TCR alpha and TCR beta chains were sequenced.

The CDR3 contains 12 residues, cysteine and phenylalanine counted. Solely the CDR3 DNA is kept, with 36 bases framed from the first base. From a lookup of the germline V gene, CDR1 and CDR2 are SGHRS and YFSETQ. The library was generated by RACE. Sequencing relied on a NextSeq 500. During library preparation, unique molecular identifiers were attached to individual cDNA molecules so that TCRs could be counted quantitatively and reproducibly. The authors processed their data as follows. A median of around 96,000 TCRs per sample was observed, with a range of 23,224 to 690,600. V, J and CDR3 annotation of the TCR reads was carried out using the Decombinator software suite. For PS versus PT1 abundance plots, all samples were subsampled to the same number of TCRs (28,000). Expanded TCRs were defined as absent before sensitization and observed at least eight times at the 2-week time point. In TCRdb, the public reads were trimmed at Q25 with fastp and aligned with MiXCR, with productive beta chains retained. Every CDR3 protein is listed once, alongside the most common genes and DNA of its rows. The V and J calls follow TCRdb's processing rather than the paper's. The sample yields fewer than 40,000 distinct CDR3 sequences; about 5.5% were counted once. Around 13% of the sample goes to the ten largest clones.

General conclusions and limits of the study: After repeated subsampling, the strength of the expansion versus patch-test correlation and the threshold at which it became significant changed. DPC sensitization did not change how many TCRs were above 1 in 1000 frequency, and no evidence was found of alterations in global repertoire structure.

Reading the label with the study, this specimen's time point is: healthy volunteer bleed at 6 weeks. Total RNA was extracted from unfractionated whole blood collected in Tempus Blood RNA tubes. As TCR sequencing controls, 4 or 5 healthy volunteers were used, with blood taken at day 0, 2 weeks and 6 weeks. This clonotype is categorized as medium-sized (0.01 to 0.1%). Its antigen remains unidentified. At one end, the junction sequence differs from germline, possibly due to a read error. The clonotype originates from a human donor in good health. Some clones in this sample may be carry-over from other donors' samples. Sample: whole blood. The chain employs TRBV5-1 and TRBJ2-3, with an unclear D gene assignment. The DNA sequence reads TGTGCCAGCAGCTTTAGCACAGATACGCAGTATTTT. This yields the protein CASSFSTDTQYF.